This T cell receptor (beta chain) was captured by sequencing in a study of blood T cell repertoires in COVID-19. About the study: Sites in the United States, Italy and Spain provided acute and convalescent COVID-19 samples. T cells, B-cell-depleted T cells, or PBMCs supplied cDNA or gDNA.

This table comes from immunoSEQ multiplex PCR, and its TCRdb copy is limited to in-frame clones, with some not included. The table has about 280,000 clones, approximately 91% seen once. Germline trimming cut 6 bases from V and 0 bases from J; bases unmatched to any gene: 6. This CDR3 comprises 17 residues. CDR1 and CDR2 (germline): SGHVS, FQNEAQ. The chain links TRBV7-8 to TRBJ2-3; TRBD2 matches 13 bases. The source of this sequence is a man between 18 and 35 years old with active or convalescent COVID-19. The sequenced sample consisted of peripheral blood. The CDR3 loop is CASRRLAGGLSTDTQYF. CDR3 nucleotide sequence: TGTGCCAGCAGAAGACTAGCGGGGGGCCTAAGCACAGATACGCAGTATTTT.